The clone carrying this T cell receptor beta chain appeared many times. The antigen remains unidentified. This specimen belongs to a study of read filtering for tumor transcriptome and immune sequencing. Study summary: Per sample, TCR-region reads ranged about 3.5 to 11 million by IR-seq, roughly 75 to 1273 by RNA-seq.

Germline CDR1 LNHNV, CDR2 YYDKDF (reference sequence). This CDR3 contains 14 residues. Trimming pared 0 bases from V and 8 bases from J, leaving 13 bases between. Study findings and constraints: Sorted CD138-negative bone marrow cells were not purified T cells.

From around 0.4 ug of RNA, a library with molecular barcoded alpha/delta and beta/gamma adaptors was made. TCRdb called the reads again in MiXCR, with one record for every CDR3 protein. The sample records some 120,000 distinct CDR3 sequences, 13% being singletons. The chain couples TRBV15 to TRBJ1-1; maybe TRBD1 (5 bases). The sequenced sample consisted of a population of CD138-negative cells sorted from bone marrow. This TCR derives from a donor aged 40 or over with multiple myeloma. CDR3 DNA sequence: TGTGCCACCAGCAGAGATGCGAGGGGAGCCGAAGCTTTCTTT. This translates into CATSRDARGAEAFF.